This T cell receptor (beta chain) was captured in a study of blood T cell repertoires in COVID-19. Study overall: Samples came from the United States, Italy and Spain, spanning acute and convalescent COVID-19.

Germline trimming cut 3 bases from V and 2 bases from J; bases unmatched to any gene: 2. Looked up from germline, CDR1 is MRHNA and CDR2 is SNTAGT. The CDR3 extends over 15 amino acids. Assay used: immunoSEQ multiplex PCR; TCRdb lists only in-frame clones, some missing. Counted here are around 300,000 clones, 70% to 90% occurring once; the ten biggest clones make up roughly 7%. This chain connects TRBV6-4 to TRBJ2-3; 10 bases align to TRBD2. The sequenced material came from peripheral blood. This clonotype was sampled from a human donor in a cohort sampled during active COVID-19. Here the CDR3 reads CASSEGLANTDTQYF. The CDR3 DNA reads TGTGCCAGCAGTGAGGGACTAGCGAACACAGATACGCAGTATTTT.